This TCR beta chain was documented in a study of spatial heterogeneity in lung cancer. Study overall: Alpha-chain sequences were detected in numbers that were consistently lower than beta-chain sequences. The study observed each unique TCR and UMI combination more than ten times on average in raw reads. Study conclusions and caveats: Whereas they appeared in blood less at follow-up, ubiquitous expanded tumor TCRs appeared there more at resection.

V was shortened by 4 bases and J by 6 bases, with 28 bases between the two germline ends. Germline CDR1 MNHEY, CDR2 SMNVEV (reference sequence). The CDR3 is 18 amino acids. Unique molecular identifiers tagged every individual TCR cDNA molecule. TCRdb re-analysed the 5' RACE reads in MiXCR, keeping a single row per CDR3 protein. Found here are about 4,100 distinct CDR3 sequences, about 23% of them singletons; the top ten hold around 23%. Time point given: sample taken at primary tumor resection. The authors sequenced whole RNA from tumor, nontumor lung or frozen PBMC without sorting. On this clonotype: What it binds is unknown. For a library built for alpha chains, this beta chain is a stray read; little rests on its size.

This specimen was PBMCs, taken at surgery. The TCR sequence derives from a female donor with early-stage non-small cell lung cancer. The chain employs TRBV27 and TRBJ2-7; D possibly corresponds to TRBD1 (5 bases). The CDR3: CASSSYIFTRKSGFEQYF. In DNA form, the CDR3 reads TGTGCCAGCAGTTCCTATATTTTCACCCGCAAATCAGGGTTCGAGCAGTACTTC.